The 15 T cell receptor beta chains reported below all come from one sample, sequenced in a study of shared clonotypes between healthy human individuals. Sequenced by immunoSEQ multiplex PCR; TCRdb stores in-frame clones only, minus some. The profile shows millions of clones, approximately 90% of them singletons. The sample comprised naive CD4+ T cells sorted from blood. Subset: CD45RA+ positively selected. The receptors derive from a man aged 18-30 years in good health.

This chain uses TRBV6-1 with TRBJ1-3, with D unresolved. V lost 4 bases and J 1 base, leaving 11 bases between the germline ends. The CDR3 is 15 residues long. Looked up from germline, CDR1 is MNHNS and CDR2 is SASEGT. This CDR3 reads CASSVDPLSGNTIYF. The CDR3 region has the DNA TGTGCCAGCAGTGTTGACCCCCTATCTGGAAACACCATATATTTT.

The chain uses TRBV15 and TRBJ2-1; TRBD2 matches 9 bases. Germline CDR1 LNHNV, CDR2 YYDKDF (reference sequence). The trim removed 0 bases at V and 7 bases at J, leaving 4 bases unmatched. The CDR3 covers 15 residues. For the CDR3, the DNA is TGTGCCACCAGCAGAGATCTAGCGGGACTTAATGAGCAGTTCTTC. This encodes CATSRDLAGLNEQFF.

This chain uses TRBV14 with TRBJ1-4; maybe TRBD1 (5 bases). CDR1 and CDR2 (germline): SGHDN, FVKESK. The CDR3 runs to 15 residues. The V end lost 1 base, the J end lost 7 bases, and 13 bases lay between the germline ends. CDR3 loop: CASSQGNSRGEKLFF. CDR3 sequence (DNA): TGTGCCAGCAGCCAAGGAAACTCGAGGGGTGAAAAACTGTTTTTT.

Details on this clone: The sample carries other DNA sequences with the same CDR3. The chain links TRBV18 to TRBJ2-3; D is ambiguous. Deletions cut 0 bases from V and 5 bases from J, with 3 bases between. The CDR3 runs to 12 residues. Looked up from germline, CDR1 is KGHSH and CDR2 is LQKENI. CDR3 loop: CASSPPVDTQYF. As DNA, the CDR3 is TGTGCCAGCTCACCACCGGTAGATACGCAGTATTTT.

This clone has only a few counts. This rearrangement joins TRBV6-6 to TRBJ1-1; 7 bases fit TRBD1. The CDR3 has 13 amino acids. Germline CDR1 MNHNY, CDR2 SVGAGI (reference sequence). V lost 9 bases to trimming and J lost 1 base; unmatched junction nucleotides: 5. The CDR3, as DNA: TGTGCCAGTACCAGGGGGTGGAACACTGAAGCTTTCTTT. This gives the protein CASTRGWNTEAFF.

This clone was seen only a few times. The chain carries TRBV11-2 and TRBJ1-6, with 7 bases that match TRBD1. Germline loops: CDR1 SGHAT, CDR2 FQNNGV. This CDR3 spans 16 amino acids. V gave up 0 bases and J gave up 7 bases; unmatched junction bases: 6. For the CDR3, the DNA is TGTGCCAGCAGCTTAGATAGATCCAGGGGGAATTCACCCCTCCACTTT. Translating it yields CASSLDRSRGNSPLHF.

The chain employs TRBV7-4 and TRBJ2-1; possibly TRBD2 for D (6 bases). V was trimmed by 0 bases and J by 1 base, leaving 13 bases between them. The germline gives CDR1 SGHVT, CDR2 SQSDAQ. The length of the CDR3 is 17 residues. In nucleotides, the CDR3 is TGTGCCAGCAGCTTAGCTAGTAGCGGAATGTCCTACAATGAGCAGTTCTTC. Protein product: CASSLASSGMSYNEQFF.

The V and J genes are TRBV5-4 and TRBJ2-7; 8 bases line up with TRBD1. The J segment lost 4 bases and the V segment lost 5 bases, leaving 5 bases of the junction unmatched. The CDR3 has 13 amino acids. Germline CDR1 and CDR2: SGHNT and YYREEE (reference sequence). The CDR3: CASSLTGVYEQYF. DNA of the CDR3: TGTGCCAGCAGTTTGACAGGGGTTTACGAGCAGTACTTC.

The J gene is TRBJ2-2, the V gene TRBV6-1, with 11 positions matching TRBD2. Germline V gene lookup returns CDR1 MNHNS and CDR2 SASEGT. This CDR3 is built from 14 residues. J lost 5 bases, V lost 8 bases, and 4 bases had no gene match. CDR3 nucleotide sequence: TGTGCCAGCGGGACTAGCGGATTTACCGGGGAGCTGTTTTTT. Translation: CASGTSGFTGELFF.

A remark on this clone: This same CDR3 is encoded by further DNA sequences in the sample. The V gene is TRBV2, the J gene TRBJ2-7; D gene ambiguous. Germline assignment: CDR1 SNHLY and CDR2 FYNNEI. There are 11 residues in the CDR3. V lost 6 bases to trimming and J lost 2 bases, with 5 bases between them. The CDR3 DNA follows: TGTGCCAGCAGGCTAACCTACGAGCAGTACTTC. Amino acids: CASRLTYEQYF.

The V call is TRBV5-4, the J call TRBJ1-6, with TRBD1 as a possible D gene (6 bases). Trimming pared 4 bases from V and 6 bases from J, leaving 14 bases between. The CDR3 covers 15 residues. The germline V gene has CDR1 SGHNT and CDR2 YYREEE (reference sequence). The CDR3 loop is CASSPTGTPNSPLHF. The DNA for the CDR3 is TGTGCCAGCAGCCCCACCGGGACACCTAATTCACCCCTCCACTTT.

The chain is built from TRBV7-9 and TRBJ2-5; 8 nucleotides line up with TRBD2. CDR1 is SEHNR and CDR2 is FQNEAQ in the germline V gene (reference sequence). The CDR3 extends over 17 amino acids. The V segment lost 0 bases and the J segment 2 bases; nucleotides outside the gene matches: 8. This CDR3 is CASSLAAKGTRQETQYF. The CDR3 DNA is TGTGCCAGCAGCTTAGCGGCTAAAGGGACTAGACAAGAGACCCAGTACTTC.

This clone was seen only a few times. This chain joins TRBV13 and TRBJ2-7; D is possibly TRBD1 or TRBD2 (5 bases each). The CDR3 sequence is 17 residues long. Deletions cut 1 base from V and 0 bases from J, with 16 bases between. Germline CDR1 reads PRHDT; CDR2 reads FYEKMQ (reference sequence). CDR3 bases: TGTGCCAGCAGCTTAGCCCTGGGGACGGTGAGCTCCTACGAGCAGTACTTC. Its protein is CASSLALGTVSSYEQYF.

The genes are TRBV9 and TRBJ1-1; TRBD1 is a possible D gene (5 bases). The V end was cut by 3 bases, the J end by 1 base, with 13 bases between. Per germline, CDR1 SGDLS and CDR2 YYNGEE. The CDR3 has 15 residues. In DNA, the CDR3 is TGTGCCAGCAGCGGACTGGGACTAACGAACACTGAAGCTTTCTTT. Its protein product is CASSGLGLTNTEAFF.

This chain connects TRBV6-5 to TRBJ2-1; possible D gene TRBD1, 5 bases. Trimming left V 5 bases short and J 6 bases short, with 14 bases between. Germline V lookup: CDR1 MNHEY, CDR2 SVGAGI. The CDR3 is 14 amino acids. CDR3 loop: CASSPGGASNEQFF. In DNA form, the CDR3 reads TGTGCCAGCAGTCCCGGTGGGGCCTCCAATGAGCAGTTCTTC.